Listed below are T cell receptor beta chains from one sample, sequenced in a study of response to subunit inactivated influenza vaccine. TCRdb fed the RT-PCR reads into MiXCR, producing one record per CDR3 protein. The table includes just under 550,000 distinct CDR3 sequences, roughly 25% detected once. The same data also went into a second study, on T cells expressing NK-cell markers.

The sequenced sample was CD4+ T cells sorted from PBMCs, obtained about 11 days after vaccination. These TCRs come from a man aged 45-65 years who received an inactivated influenza vaccine. The CDR3 runs from the conserved cysteine through the conserved F or W. A D gene is named only where the DNA matches it firmly. A clone size is listed for some rows: how often the clone was seen (once, few, many), or a class if it is expanded.

J gene	clone size	V gene	D gene	CDR3 DNA	CDR3 protein
TRBJ2-7	NA	TRBV4-2	NA	TGTGCCAGCAGCCAAGATCAGGCGACATTGAGCTCCTACGAGCAGTACTTC	CASSQDQATLSSYEQYF
TRBJ2-7	few	TRBV13	NA	TGTGCCAGCAGCCTAATACATAAGGCCTACGAGCAGTACTTC	CASSLIHKAYEQYF
TRBJ2-5	NA	TRBV20-1	TRBD2	TGCAGTGCTAGAGACAACCTTCTAGCGGCGACCCAGTACTTC	CSARDNLLAATQYF
TRBJ2-7	few	TRBV27	TRBD1	TGTGCCAGCAGCTCATTCTTTCCCTCGGGACAGGGGCTCTACGAGCAGTACTTC	CASSSFFPSGQGLYEQYF
TRBJ2-7	NA	TRBV3-1	NA	TGTGCCAGCAGCCATTCAGGGGGAGGGGAGCAGTACTTC	CASSHSGGGEQYF
TRBJ2-2	NA	TRBV14	NA	TGTGCCAGCAGCCAAGTGCGGGGGCTATTTTACACCGGGGAGCTGTTTTTT	CASSQVRGLFYTGELFF
TRBJ1-1	NA	TRBV4-3	NA	TGCGCCAGCAGCCAAGAGGGAGTTTCGGCTGAAGCTTTCTTT	CASSQEGVSAEAFF
TRBJ1-1	NA	TRBV9	NA	TGTGCCAGCTGCGTCGCCTCCGAGGCTTTCTTT	CASCVASEAFF
TRBJ1-6	few	TRBV3-1	NA	TGTGCCAGCAGCCAAGGTCGACAGTCTTATAATTCACCCCTCCACTTT	CASSQGRQSYNSPLHF
TRBJ1-1	few	TRBV29-1	NA	TGCAGCGTAGTTGGGACACCTAACACTGAAGCTTTCTTT	CSVVGTPNTEAFF
TRBJ2-7	few	TRBV7-2	TRBD2	TGTGCCAGCAGCTTAACTAGCGGGAGGGTGCTTTACGAGCAGTACTTC	CASSLTSGRVLYEQYF
TRBJ2-5	few	TRBV12-3/TRBV12-4	NA	TGTGCCAGCAGCCCTGGGACGGGGCGGACCCAGTACTTC	CASSPGTGRTQYF
TRBJ2-3	NA	TRBV10-2	TRBD1	TGCGCCAGCAGTGGGACAGGACGAGCCACAGATACGCAGTATTTT	CASSGTGRATDTQYF
TRBJ1-4	NA	TRBV20-1	TRBD1	TGCAGTGCCGCCCAGGGGGCGCGAAATGAAAAACTGTTTTTT	CSAAQGARNEKLFF
TRBJ2-5	NA	TRBV7-9	TRBD2	TGTGCCAGCAGCACCGGGACTAGCGGGAGGGCTGGAGAGACCCAGTGCTTC	CASSTGTSGRAGETQCF
TRBJ2-1	few	TRBV15	TRBD2	TGTGCCACCAGCAGAGGGGGACTAGCGGTCCATGAGCAGTTCTTC	CATSRGGLAVHEQFF
TRBJ2-3	few	TRBV7-2	TRBD2	TGTGCCAGCAGCCCTCAAGGTAGCGGGGGGTATACGCAGTATTTT	CASSPQGSGGYTQYF
TRBJ2-7	few	TRBV6-2/TRBV6-3	NA	TGTGCCAGCCGGACTCAATTCTCCTACGAGCAGTACTTC	CASRTQFSYEQYF
TRBJ2-5	NA	TRBV9	TRBD2	TGTGCCAGCAGCACAGGGACTAGCGGGAGTGTGACGCAAGAGACCCAGTACTTC	CASSTGTSGSVTQETQYF
TRBJ2-7	few	TRBV7-2	TRBD1	TGTGCCAGCAGCTTAGGGACAGGGATACTTAGGGAGCAGTACTTC	CASSLGTGILREQYF